This T cell receptor (beta chain) derives from a study of cytomegalovirus exposure and HLA in healthy donors. Findings of the study overall: TCR beta chain V- and J-gene trimming was linked, in a later analysis, to a missense variant in DCLRE1C. The study put some 160 TCR beta chains on its list as cytomegalovirus-associated. A later analysis reported that several of the most significant clusters appeared to be linked to common viral pathogens, among them Epstein-Barr virus.

The PCR was carried out with 60 Vbeta primers and 13 Jbeta primers. Produced via immunoSEQ multiplex PCR; TCRdb's table is partial and in-frame only. This sample carries around 130,000 clones, 65% to 85% of them seen once, and the ten largest clones take around 1.5%. Remarks on this clone: Its matching antigen is unknown.

Samples came from healthy bone marrow donors. The sample taken for sequencing was PBMCs. This receptor was identified in a young woman in good health and CMV-seronegative.

The CDR3 nucleotides read TGTGCCAGCAGTGCATGGACAGGGAGCTCCTACAATGAGCAGTTCTTC. The encoded protein is CASSAWTGSSYNEQFF. The chain recombines TRBV6-1 with TRBJ2-1; TRBD1 matches 8 bases. Trimming removed 4 bases from V and 0 bases from J; junction bases left unmatched: 5. The CDR3 sequence is 16 residues long. Per the germline V gene, CDR1 is MNHNS and CDR2 is SASEGT.